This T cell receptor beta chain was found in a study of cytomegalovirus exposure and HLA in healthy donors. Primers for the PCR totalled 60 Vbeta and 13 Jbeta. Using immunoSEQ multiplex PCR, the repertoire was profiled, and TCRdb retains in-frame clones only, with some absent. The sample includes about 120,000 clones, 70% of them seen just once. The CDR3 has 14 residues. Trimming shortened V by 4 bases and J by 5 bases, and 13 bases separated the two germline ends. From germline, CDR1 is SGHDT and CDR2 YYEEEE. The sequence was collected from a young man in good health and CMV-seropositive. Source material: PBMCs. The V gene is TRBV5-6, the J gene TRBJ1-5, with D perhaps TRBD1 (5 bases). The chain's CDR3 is CASSQGRRDQPQHF. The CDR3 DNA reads TGTGCCAGCAGCCAGGGACGGAGGGATCAGCCCCAGCATTTT.